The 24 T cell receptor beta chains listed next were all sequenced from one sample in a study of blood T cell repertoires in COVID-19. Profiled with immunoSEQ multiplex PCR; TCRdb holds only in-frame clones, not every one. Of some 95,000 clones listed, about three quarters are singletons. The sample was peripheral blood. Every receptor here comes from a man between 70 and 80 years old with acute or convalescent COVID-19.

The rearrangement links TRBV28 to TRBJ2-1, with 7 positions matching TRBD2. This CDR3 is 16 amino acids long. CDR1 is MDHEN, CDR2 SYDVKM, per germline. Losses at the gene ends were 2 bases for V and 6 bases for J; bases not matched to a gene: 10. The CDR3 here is CASSLHVGGVGNEQFF. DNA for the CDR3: TGTGCCAGCAGTTTACATGTGGGAGGGGTTGGCAATGAGCAGTTCTTC.

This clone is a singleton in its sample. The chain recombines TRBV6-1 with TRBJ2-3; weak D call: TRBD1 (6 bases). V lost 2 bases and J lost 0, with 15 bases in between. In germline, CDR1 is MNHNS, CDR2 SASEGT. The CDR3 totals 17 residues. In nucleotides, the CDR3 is TGTGCCAGCAGTGAAATAGAAACAGGGTGGAGCACAGATACGCAGTATTTT. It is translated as CASSEIETGWSTDTQYF.

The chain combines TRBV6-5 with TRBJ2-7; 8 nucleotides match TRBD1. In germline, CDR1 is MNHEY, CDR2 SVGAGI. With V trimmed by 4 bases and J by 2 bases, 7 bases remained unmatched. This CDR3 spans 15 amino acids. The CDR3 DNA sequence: TGTGCCAGCAGTTTGACAGGGGCGCAGACCTACGAGCAGTACGTC. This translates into CASSLTGAQTYEQYV.

CDR3 nucleotide sequence: TGTGCCAGCAGCTTCCAGGGTCCGACCACTGAAGCTTTCTTT. Its protein is CASSFQGPTTEAFF. This rearrangement joins TRBV7-9 to TRBJ1-1; tentatively, D is TRBD1 (5 bases). This CDR3 has 14 residues. The V end lost 3 bases, the J end lost 4 bases, and 12 bases lay between the germline ends. Looked up from germline, CDR1 is SEHNR and CDR2 is FQNEAQ (reference sequence).

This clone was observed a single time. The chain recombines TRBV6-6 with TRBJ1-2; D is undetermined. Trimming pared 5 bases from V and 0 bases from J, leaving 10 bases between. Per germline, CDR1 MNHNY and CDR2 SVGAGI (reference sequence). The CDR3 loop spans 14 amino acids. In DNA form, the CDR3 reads TGTGCCAGCAGTCCGCGCTCGGCTAACTATGGCTACACCTTC. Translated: CASSPRSANYGYTF.

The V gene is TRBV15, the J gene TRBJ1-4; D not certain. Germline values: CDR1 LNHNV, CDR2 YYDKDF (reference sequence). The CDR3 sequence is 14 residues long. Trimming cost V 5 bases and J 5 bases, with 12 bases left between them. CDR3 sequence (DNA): TGTGCCACCAGCCTTGGCAGTCAGAATGAAAAACTGTTTTTT. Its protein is CATSLGSQNEKLFF.

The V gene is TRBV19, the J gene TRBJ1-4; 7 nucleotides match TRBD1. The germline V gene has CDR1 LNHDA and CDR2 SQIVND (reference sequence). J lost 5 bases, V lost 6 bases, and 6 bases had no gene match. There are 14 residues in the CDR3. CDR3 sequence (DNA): TGTGCCAGTAGCGACAGGGCCTACAATGAAAAACTGTTTTTT. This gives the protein CASSDRAYNEKLFF.

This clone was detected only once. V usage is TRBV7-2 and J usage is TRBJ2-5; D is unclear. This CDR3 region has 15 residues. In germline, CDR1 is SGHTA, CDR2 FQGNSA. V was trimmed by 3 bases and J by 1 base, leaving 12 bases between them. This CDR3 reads CASSFFVESQETQYF. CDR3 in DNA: TGTGCCAGCAGCTTTTTTGTAGAGTCCCAAGAGACCCAGTACTTC.

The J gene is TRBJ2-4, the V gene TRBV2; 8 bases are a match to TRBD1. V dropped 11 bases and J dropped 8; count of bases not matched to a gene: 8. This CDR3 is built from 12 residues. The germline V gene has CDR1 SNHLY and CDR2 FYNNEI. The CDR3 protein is CAGSGGWDIQYF. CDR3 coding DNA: TGTGCCGGGTCAGGGGGCTGGGACATTCAGTACTTC.

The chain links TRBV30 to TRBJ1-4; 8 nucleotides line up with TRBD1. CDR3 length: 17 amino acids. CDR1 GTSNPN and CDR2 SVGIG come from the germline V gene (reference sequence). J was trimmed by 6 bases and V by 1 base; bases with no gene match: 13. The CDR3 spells CAWSAIGQATGDEKLFF. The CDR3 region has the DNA TGTGCCTGGAGTGCGATCGGTCAAGCGACAGGGGATGAAAAACTGTTTTTT.

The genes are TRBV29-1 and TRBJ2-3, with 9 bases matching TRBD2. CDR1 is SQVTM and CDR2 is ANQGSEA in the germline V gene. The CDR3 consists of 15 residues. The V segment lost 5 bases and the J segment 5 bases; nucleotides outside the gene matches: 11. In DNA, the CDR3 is TGCAGCGTTAAGGGTGCGGGGGGGCATGTAGATACGCAGTATTTT. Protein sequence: CSVKGAGGHVDTQYF.

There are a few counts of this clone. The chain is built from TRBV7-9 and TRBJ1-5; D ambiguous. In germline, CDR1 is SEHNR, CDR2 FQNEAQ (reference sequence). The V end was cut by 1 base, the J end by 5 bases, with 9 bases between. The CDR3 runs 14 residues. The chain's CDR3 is CASSLDAVDQPQHF. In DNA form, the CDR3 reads TGTGCCAGCAGCTTAGATGCGGTGGATCAGCCCCAGCATTTT.

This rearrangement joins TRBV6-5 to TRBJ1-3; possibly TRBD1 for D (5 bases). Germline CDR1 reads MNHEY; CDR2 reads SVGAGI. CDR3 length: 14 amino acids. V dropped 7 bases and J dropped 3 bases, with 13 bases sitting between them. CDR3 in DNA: TGTGCCAGCATCCAGGGAGGGCTTGGAAACACCATATATTTT. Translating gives CASIQGGLGNTIYF.

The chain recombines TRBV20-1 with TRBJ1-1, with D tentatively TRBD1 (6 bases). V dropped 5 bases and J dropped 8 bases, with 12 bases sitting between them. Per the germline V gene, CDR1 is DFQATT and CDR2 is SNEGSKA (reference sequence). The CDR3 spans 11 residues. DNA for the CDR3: TGCAGTGCTTCTACAGGGTTGGAAGCTTTCTTT. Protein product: CSASTGLEAFF.

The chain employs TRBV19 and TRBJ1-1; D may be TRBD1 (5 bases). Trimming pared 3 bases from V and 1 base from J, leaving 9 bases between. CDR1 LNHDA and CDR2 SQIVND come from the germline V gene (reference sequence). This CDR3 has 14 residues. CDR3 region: CASSMGGGNTEAFF. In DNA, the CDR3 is TGTGCCAGTAGTATGGGGGGAGGGAACACTGAAGCTTTCTTT.

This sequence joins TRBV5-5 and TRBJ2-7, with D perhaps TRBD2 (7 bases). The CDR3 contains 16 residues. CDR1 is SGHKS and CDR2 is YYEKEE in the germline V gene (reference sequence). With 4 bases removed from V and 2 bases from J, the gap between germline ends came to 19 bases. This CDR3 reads CASSPQRGRGTYEQYF. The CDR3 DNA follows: TGTGCCAGCAGCCCCCAGCGGGGCAGGGGCACCTACGAGCAGTACTTC.

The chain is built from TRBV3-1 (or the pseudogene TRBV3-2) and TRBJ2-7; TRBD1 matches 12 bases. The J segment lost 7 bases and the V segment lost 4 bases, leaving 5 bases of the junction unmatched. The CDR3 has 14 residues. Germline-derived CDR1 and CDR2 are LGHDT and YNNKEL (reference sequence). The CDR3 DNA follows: TGTGCCAGCAGCCGGGACAGGGGGCTTGGAGAGCAGTACTTC. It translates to CASSRDRGLGEQYF.

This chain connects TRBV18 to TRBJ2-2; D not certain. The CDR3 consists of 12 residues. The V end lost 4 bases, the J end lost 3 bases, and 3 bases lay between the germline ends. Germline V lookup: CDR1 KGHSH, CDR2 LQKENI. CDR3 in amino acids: CASSLDTGELFF. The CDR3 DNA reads TGTGCCAGCTCACTAGACACCGGGGAGCTGTTTTTT.

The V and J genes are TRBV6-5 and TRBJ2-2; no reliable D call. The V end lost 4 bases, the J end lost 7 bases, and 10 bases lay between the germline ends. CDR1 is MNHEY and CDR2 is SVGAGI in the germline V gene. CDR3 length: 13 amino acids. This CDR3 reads CASSSDGSGELFF. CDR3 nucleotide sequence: TGTGCCAGCAGTTCCGATGGCAGCGGGGAGCTGTTTTTT.

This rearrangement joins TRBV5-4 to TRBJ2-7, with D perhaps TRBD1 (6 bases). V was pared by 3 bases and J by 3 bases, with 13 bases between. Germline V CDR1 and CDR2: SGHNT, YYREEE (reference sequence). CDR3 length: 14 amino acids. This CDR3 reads CASSSPGHLYEQYF. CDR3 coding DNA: TGTGCCAGCAGCTCGCCGGGACACCTCTACGAGCAGTACTTC.

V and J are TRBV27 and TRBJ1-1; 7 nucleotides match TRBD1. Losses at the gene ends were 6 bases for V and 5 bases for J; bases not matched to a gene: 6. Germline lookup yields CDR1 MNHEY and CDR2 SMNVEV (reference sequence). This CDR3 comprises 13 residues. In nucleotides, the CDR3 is TGTGCCAGCAGCAGCCAGGGGGGTACTGAAGCTTTCTTT. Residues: CASSSQGGTEAFF.

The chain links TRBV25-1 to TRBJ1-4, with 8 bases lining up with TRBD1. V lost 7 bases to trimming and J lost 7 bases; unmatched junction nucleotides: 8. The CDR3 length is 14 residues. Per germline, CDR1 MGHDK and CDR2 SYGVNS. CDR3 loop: CASKSGGRSEKLFF. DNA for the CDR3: TGTGCCAGCAAATCAGGGGGCAGGAGTGAAAAACTGTTTTTT.

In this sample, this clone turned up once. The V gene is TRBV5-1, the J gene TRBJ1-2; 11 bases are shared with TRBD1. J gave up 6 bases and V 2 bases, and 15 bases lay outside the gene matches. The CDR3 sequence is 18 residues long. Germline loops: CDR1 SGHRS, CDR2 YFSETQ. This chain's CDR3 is CASSLKNPGTGGKDGYTF. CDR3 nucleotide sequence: TGCGCCAGCAGCTTAAAAAATCCCGGGACAGGGGGAAAGGATGGCTACACCTTC.

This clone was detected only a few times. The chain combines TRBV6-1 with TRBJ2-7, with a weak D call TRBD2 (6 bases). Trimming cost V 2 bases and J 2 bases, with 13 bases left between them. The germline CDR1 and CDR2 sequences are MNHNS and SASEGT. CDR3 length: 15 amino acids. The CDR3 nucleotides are TGTGCCAGCAGTGAACAATGGAGGGTAGCCTACGAGCAGTACGTC. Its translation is CASSEQWRVAYEQYV.